These 5 T cell receptor beta chains originate from one sample sequenced in a study of cytomegalovirus exposure and HLA in healthy donors. 13 Jbeta primers and 60 Vbeta primers were used for the PCR. Only in-frame clones appear in the TCRdb table, and some are missing; sequencing was by immunoSEQ multiplex PCR. The sample holds approximately 150,000 clones, over 70% seen once. The sample taken for sequencing was PBMCs. The receptors stem from a male donor in good health and CMV-seronegative.

This clone was observed once. Written as DNA, the CDR3 is TGTGCCAGCAGTGAAGCGAAGACAGTTCCTAACTATGGCTACACCTTC. Translation gives CASSEAKTVPNYGYTF. This chain uses TRBV6-1 with TRBJ1-2; tentatively, D is TRBD1 (5 bases). Germline CDR1 MNHNS, CDR2 SASEGT. There are 16 residues in the CDR3. The germline V and J ends were trimmed by 0 bases and 0 bases, with 11 bases remaining between them.

Relative to its sample, this clone is medium-sized. J is TRBJ2-7 and V is TRBV6-1, with a tentative D call TRBD1 (5 bases). V lost 0 bases, J lost 5 bases, and 11 bases lay in between. This CDR3 has 14 residues. CDR1 and CDR2 (germline): MNHNS, SASEGT. This chain's CDR3 is CASSEAQEEDEQYF. CDR3 bases: TGTGCCAGCAGTGAAGCACAGGAAGAGGACGAGCAGTACTTC.

V is TRBV19 and J is TRBJ2-1; D might be TRBD2 (6 bases). This CDR3 is built from 16 residues. Germline CDR1 reads LNHDA; CDR2 reads SQIVND (reference sequence). V lost 4 bases to trimming and J lost 3 bases, with 16 bases between them. CDR3 loop: CASSTSRDSLYNEQFF. Written as DNA, the CDR3 is TGTGCCAGTAGTACCAGCCGGGACTCTCTCTACAATGAGCAGTTCTTC.

This sequence joins TRBV30 and TRBJ2-7; unclear D gene. Germline CDR1 and CDR2: GTSNPN and SVGIG (reference sequence). This CDR3 comprises 12 residues. Trimming took 0 bases from V and 4 from J, leaving 7 bases between them. The CDR3 DNA follows: TGTGCCTGGAGTGTTATCCGGTACGAGCAGTACTTC. Its translation is CAWSVIRYEQYF.

The V gene is TRBV28, the J gene TRBJ1-1; D unclear. Looked up from germline, CDR1 is MDHEN and CDR2 is SYDVKM. Trimming left V 7 bases short and J 7 bases short, with 16 bases between. The CDR3 consists of 13 residues. The CDR3 sequence: CASTTLRRLEAFF. The CDR3, as DNA: TGTGCCAGCACCACCCTCCGAAGACTTGAAGCTTTCTTT. The complete variable domain, with remaining parts taken from reference TRBV28 and TRBJ1-1, reads DVKVTQSSRYLVKRTGEKVFLECVQDMDHENMFWYRQDPGLGLRLIYFSYDVKMKEKGDIPEGYSVSREKKERFSLILESASTNQTSMYLCASTTLRRLEAFFGQGTRLTVV.